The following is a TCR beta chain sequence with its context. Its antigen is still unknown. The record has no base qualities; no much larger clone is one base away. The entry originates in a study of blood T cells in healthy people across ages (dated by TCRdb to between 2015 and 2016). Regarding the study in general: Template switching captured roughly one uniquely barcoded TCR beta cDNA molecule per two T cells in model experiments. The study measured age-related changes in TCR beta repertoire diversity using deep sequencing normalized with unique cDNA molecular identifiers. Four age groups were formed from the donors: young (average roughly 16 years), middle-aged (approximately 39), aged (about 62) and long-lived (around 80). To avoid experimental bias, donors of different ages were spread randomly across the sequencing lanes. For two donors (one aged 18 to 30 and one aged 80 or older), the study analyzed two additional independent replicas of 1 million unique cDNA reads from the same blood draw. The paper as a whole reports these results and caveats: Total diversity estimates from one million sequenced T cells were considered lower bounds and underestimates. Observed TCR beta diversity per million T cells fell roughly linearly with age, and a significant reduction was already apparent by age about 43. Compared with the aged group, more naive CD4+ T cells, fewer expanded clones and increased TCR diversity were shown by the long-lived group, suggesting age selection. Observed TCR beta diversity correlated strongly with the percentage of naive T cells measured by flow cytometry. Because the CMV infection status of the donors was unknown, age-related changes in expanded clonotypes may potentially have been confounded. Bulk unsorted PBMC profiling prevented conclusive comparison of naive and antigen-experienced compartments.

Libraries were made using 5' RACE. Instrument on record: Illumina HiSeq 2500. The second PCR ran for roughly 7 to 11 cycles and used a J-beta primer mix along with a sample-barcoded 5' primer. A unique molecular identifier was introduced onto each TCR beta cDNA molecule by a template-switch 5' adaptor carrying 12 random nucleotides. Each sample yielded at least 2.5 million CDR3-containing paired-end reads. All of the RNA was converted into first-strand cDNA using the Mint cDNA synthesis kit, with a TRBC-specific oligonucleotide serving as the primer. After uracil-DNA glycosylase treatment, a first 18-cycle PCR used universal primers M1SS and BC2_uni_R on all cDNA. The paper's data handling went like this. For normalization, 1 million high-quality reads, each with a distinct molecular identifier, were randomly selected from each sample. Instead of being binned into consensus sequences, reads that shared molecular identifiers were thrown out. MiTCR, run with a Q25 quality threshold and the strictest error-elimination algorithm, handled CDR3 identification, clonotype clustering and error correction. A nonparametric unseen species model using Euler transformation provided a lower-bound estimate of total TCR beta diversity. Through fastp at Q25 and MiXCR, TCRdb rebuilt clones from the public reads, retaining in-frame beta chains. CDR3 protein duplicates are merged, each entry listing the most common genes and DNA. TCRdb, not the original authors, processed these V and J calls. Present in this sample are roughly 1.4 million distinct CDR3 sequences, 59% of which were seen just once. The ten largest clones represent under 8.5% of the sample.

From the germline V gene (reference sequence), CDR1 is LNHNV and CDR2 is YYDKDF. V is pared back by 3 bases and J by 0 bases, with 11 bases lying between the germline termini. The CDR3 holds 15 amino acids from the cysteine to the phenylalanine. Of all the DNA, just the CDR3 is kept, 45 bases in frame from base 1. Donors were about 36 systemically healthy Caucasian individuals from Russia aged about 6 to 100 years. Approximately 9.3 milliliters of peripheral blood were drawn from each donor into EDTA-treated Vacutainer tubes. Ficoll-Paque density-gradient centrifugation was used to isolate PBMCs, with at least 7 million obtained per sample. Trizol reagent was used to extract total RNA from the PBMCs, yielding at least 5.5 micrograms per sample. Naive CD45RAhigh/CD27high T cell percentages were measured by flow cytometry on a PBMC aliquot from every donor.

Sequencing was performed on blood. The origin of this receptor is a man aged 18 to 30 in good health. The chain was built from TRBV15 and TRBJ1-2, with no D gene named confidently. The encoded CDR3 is CATSSLQSTNYGYTF. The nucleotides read TGTGCCACCAGCAGCTTACAGAGCACTAACTATGGCTACACCTTC.